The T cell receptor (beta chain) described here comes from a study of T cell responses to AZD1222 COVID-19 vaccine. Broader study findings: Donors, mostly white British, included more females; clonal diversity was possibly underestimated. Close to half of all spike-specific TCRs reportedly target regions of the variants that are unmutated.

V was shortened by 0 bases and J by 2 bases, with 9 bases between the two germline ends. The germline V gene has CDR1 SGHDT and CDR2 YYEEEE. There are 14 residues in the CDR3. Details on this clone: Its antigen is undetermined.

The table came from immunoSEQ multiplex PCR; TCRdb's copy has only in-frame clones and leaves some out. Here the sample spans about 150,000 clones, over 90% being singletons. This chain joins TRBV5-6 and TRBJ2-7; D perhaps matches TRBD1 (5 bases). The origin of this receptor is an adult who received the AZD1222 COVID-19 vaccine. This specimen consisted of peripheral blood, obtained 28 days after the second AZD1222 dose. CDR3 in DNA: TGTGCCAGCAGCTTGGGACAGTTCGCCTACGAGCAGTACTTC. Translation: CASSLGQFAYEQYF.